The 15 T cell receptor beta chains below all came from one sample that was sequenced in a study of CD8 T cells in ankylosing spondylitis. From the 5' RACE reads, TCRdb called clonotypes with MiXCR, one entry per CDR3 protein. The table lists tens of thousands of distinct CDR3 sequences, roughly 6.1% of them singletons. Sequenced sample: synovial fluid, either unsorted or a sorted T cell fraction (not recorded which). These receptors were collected from a male donor with ankylosing spondylitis.

Ten or more counts support this clonotype. This chain links TRBV28 with TRBJ2-7; TRBD2 matches at 12 bases. The CDR3 extends over 16 amino acids. Looked up from germline, CDR1 is MDHEN and CDR2 is SYDVKM. After removal of 5 bases from V and 7 bases from J, the junction contained 12 bases not matched to a gene. The CDR3 here is CASSELSSGRAREQYF. CDR3 bases: TGTGCCAGCAGTGAACTCTCTAGCGGGAGGGCCAGAGAGCAGTACTTC.

In this sample, this clonotype turned up many times. At one of its ends the junction is not consistent with the germline gene, which may arise from a read error. The rearrangement links TRBV20-1 to TRBJ2-2, with TRBD1 matching 9 bases. The V gene's germline CDR1 is DFQATT and CDR2 SNEGSKA (reference sequence). This CDR3 has 15 amino acids. The CDR3 nucleotides are TGCAGTGCGAGAGGGTGGACAGGGGTGACCGGGGAGCTGTTTTTT. Amino acid sequence: CSARGWTGVTGELFF.

This clonotype was seen many times. The J gene is TRBJ1-5, the V gene TRBV28, with D possibly being TRBD1 (6 bases). The CDR3 loop spans 16 amino acids. In germline, CDR1 is MDHEN, CDR2 SYDVKM. V dropped 5 bases and J dropped 6 bases, with 20 bases sitting between them. The CDR3 nucleotides are TGTGCCAGCAGTCAGGATAGGGGCCCCAGGGGTCAGCCCCAGCATTTT. Translating gives CASSQDRGPRGQPQHF.

The rearrangement links TRBV29-1 to TRBJ1-1; 8 bases map to TRBD1. CDR1 and CDR2 from the germline V gene are SQVTM and ANQGSEA. The CDR3 length is 13 residues. The V gene end was trimmed by 6 bases and the J gene end by 8 bases; junction bases not matched to a gene: 11. CDR3 residues: CSVVQGGLTEAFF. The CDR3 DNA follows: TGCAGCGTGGTACAGGGGGGACTTACGGAAGCTTTCTTT.

Ten or more counts support this clonotype. The rearrangement links TRBV18 to TRBJ2-5; unclear D gene. The CDR3 totals 13 residues. Germline CDR1 is KGHSH and CDR2 is LQKENI. V lost 1 base, J lost 2 bases, and 5 bases lay in between. The CDR3 protein is CASSPRQQETQYF. The CDR3 nucleotides are TGTGCCAGCTCACCACGGCAGCAAGAGACCCAGTACTTC.

Ten or more counts support this clonotype. The chain recombines TRBV29-1 with TRBJ1-1; TRBD1 agrees at 9 bases. CDR3 size: 13 residues. Losses at the gene ends were 3 bases for V and 6 bases for J; bases not matched to a gene: 5. The germline gives CDR1 SQVTM, CDR2 ANQGSEA. CDR3 DNA: TGCAGCGTTGATACAGGGGGCGCGTCTGAAGCTTTCTTT. It yields the protein CSVDTGGASEAFF.

As concerns this clonotype: This clone may be a read error of a much larger clone one base away. J is TRBJ1-2 and V is TRBV7-8; D unclear. CDR3 size: 12 residues. Germline loops: CDR1 SGHVS, CDR2 FQNEAQ. CDR3 amino acids: CTSSLLDYGYTF. CDR3 nucleotide sequence: TGTACCAGCAGCCTCCTCGACTATGGCTACACCTTC. The whole variable domain, filled in from reference TRBV7-8 and TRBJ1-2, reads GAGVSQSPRYKVAKRGQDVALRCDPISGHVSLFWYQQALGQGPEFLTYFQNEAQLDKSGLPSDRFFAERPEGSVSTLKIQRTQQEDSAVYLCTSSLLDYGYTFGSGTRLTVV.

V gene TRBV6-6 combines with J gene TRBJ2-3; no clear D. Trimming shortened V by 2 bases and J by 6 bases, and 6 bases separated the two germline ends. This CDR3 comprises 12 residues. CDR1 is MNHNY and CDR2 is SVGAGI in the germline V gene (reference sequence). As DNA, the CDR3 is TGTGCCAGCAGTTACCCGTCGGATACGCAGTATTTT. This encodes CASSYPSDTQYF.

V gene TRBV12-3 or TRBV12-4 combines with J gene TRBJ2-2; the D is unclear. V lost 2 bases, J lost 4 bases, and 14 bases lay in between. This CDR3 has 16 residues. CDR3 nucleotides: TGTGCCAGCAGTTTACTTGCAGGTGGTAGCACCGGGGAGCTGTTTTTT. Its translation is CASSLLAGGSTGELFF.

This clonotype was counted only a few times. The chain carries TRBV12-3 or TRBV12-4 and TRBJ2-5; 12 bases fit TRBD2. The V gene end was trimmed by 4 bases and the J gene end by 0 bases; junction bases not matched to a gene: 6. This CDR3 has 17 amino acids. CDR3 sequence (DNA): TGTGCCAGCAGTTCAGGACTAGCGGGAAGGTACCAAGAGACCCAGTACTTC. Protein: CASSSGLAGRYQETQYF.

The genes are TRBV6-1 and TRBJ1-1, with a weak D call TRBD1 (5 bases). V was clipped by 7 bases and J by 3 bases, with 18 bases between them. This CDR3 is built from 15 residues. Germline V gene data show CDR1 as MNHNS and CDR2 as SASEGT. The DNA for the CDR3 is TGTGCCAGCACCCGGGGGGGGAGGTGGGACACTGAAGCTTTCTTT. Protein product: CASTRGGRWDTEAFF.

In its sample, this clonotype is medium-sized (0.01 to 0.1%). V is TRBV6-1 and J is TRBJ2-2; perhaps TRBD1 as D (7 bases). The length of the CDR3 is 14 residues. CDR1 and CDR2 (germline): MNHNS, SASEGT. V was clipped by 6 bases and J by 5 bases, with 13 bases between them. CDR3 sequence reads: CASRRQGGTGELFF. CDR3 in DNA: TGTGCCAGCAGGCGACAGGGAGGAACCGGGGAGCTGTTTTTT.

There are a few counts of this clonotype. The chain employs TRBV9 and TRBJ2-2; D unclear. The V gene's germline CDR1 is SGDLS and CDR2 YYNGEE. V shed 0 bases and J shed 1 base, with 10 bases lying between them. The CDR3 has 16 amino acids. The CDR3 DNA sequence: TGTGCCAGCAGCGTAGCAATAGGGTGGAACACCGGGGAGCTGTTTTTT. Amino acid sequence: CASSVAIGWNTGELFF.

This clonotype appeared many times. The J gene is TRBJ2-1, the V gene TRBV20-1, with 7 bases fitting TRBD2. J gave up 3 bases and V 0 bases, and 8 bases lay outside the gene matches. The CDR3 has 16 residues. Germline V lookup: CDR1 DFQATT, CDR2 SNEGSKA (reference sequence). CDR3 sequence: CSARDLWAGVYNEQFF. The CDR3 DNA is TGCAGTGCTAGAGACCTCTGGGCGGGAGTCTACAATGAGCAGTTCTTC.

This clonotype has just a few counts. The chain combines TRBV5-5 with TRBJ1-4; 9 bases are shared with TRBD1. Per the germline V gene, CDR1 is SGHKS and CDR2 is YYEKEE (reference sequence). This CDR3 comprises 13 residues. Germline trimming cut 4 bases from V and 6 bases from J; bases unmatched to any gene: 1. The CDR3 DNA is TGTGCCAGCAGCCGACAGGGGGATGAAAAACTGTTTTTT. Protein: CASSRQGDEKLFF.